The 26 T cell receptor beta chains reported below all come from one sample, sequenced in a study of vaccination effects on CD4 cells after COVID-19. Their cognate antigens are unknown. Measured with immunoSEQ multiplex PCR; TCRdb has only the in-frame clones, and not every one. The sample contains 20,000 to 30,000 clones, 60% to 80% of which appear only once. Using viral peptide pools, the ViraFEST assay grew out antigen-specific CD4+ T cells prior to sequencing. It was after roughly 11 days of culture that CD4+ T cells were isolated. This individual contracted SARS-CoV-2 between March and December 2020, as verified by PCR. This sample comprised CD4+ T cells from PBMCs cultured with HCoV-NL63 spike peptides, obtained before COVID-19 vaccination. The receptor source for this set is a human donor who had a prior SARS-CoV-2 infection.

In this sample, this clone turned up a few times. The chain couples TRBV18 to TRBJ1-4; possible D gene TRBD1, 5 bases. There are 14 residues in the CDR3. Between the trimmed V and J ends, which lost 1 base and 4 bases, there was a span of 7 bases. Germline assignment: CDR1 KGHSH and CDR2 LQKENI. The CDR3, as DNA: TGTGCCAGCTCACCACAGACAGATAATGAAAAACTGTTTTTT. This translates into CASSPQTDNEKLFF.

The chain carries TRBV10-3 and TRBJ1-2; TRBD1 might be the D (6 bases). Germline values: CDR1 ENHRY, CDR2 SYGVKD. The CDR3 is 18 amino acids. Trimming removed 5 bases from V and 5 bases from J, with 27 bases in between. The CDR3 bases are TGTGCCATCAGTTCTCCTTCCGGACAGAGCTTTGGTGGGTATGGCTACACCTTC. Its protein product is CAISSPSGQSFGGYGYTF.

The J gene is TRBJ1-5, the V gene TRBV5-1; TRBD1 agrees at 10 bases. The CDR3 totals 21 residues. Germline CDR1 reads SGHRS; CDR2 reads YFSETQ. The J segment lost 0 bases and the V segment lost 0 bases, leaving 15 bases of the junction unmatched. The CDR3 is CASSLERDRGPALCSNQPQHF. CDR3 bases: TGCGCCAGCAGCTTGGAGCGGGACAGGGGCCCAGCACTGTGTAGCAATCAGCCCCAGCATTTT.

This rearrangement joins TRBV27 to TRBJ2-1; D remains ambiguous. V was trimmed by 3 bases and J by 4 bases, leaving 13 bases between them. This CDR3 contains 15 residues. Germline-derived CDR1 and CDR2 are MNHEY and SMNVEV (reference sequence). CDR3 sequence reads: CASSFDRPRYNEQFF. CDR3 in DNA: TGTGCCAGCAGTTTTGATCGGCCCCGTTACAATGAGCAGTTCTTC.

CDR3 DNA: TGTGCCAGCAGCCCCCCTAGCGGGGGGGACAATGAGCAGTTCTTC. Protein product: CASSPPSGGDNEQFF. The chain links TRBV6-6 to TRBJ2-1, with 12 bases aligning to TRBD2. Germline loops: CDR1 MNHNY, CDR2 SVGAGI (reference sequence). This CDR3 is 15 amino acids long. The junction had 5 bases not matched to a gene; V was cut back by 6 bases and J by 5 bases.

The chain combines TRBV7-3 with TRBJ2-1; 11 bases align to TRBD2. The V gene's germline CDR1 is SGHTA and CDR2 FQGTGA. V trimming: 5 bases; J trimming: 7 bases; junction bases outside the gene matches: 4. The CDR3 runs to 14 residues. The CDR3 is CASSRSGGANEQFF. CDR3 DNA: TGTGCCAGCAGCCGTAGCGGGGGGGCAAATGAGCAGTTCTTC.

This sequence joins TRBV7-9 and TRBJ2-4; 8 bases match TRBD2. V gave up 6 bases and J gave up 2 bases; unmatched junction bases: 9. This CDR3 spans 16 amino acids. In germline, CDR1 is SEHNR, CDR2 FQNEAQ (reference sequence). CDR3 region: CASSPSGGLTKNIQYF. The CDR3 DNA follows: TGTGCCAGCAGTCCCAGCGGGGGCCTTACCAAAAACATTCAGTACTTC.

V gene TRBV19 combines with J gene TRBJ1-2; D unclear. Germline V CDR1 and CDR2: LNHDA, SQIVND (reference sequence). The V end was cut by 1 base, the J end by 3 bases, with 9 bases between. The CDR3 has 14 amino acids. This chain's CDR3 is CASSIVGQYYGYTF. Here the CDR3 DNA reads TGTGCCAGTAGTATAGTCGGCCAGTACTATGGCTACACCTTC.

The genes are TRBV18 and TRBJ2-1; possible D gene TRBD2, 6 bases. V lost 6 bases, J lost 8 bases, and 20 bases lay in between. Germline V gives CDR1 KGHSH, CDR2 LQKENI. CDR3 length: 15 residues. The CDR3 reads CASSPSPGVGYEQFF. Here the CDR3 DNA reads TGTGCCAGCTCCCCCTCACCGGGAGTTGGTTATGAGCAGTTCTTC.

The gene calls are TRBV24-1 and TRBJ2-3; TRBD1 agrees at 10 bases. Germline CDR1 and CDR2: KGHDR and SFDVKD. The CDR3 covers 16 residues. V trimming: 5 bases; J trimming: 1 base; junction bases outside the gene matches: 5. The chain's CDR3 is CATSGSGTGGTDTQYF. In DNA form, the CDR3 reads TGTGCCACCAGTGGAAGCGGGACAGGGGGCACAGATACGCAGTATTTT.

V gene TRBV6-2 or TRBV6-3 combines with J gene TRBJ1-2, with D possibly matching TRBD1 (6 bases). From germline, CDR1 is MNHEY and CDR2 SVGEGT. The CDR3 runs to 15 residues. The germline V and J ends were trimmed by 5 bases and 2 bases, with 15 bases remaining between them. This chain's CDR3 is CASSLQGGLNYGYTF. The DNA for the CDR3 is TGTGCCAGCAGTCTACAGGGAGGCCTCAACTATGGCTACACCTTC.

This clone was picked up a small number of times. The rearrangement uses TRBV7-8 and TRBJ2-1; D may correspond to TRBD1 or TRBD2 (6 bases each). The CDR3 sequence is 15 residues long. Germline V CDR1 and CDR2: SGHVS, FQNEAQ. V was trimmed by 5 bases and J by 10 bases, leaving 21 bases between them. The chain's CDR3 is CASSTIGGRIWEQFF. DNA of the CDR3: TGTGCCAGCAGCACCATAGGGGGGCGGATTTGGGAGCAGTTCTTC.

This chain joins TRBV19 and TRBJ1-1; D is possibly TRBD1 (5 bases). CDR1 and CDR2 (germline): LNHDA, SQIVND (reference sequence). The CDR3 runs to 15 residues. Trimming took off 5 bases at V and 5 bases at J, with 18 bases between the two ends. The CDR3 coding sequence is TGTGCCAGTAGTCTGCCCGGAGGGGCGCGGACTGAAGCTTTCTTT. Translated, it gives CASSLPGGARTEAFF. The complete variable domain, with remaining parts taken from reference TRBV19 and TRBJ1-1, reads DGGITQSPKYLFRKEGQNVTLSCEQNLNHDAMYWYRQDPGQGLRLIYYSQIVNDFQKGDIAEGYSVSREKKESFPLTVTSAQKNPTAFYLCASSLPGGARTEAFFGQGTRLTVV.

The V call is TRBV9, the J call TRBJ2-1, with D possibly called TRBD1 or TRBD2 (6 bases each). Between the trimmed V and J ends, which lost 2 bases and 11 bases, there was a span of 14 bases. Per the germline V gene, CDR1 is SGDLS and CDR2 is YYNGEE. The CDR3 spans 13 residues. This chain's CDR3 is CASSVEGGGKQFF. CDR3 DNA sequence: TGTGCCAGCAGCGTTGAAGGAGGGGGGAAGCAGTTCTTC.

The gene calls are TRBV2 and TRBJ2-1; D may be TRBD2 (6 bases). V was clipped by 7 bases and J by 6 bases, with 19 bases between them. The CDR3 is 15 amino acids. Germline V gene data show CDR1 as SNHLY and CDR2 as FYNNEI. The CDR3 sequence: CASIRGSSPINEQFF. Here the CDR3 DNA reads TGTGCCAGCATTCGGGGGTCTAGCCCTATCAATGAGCAGTTCTTC.

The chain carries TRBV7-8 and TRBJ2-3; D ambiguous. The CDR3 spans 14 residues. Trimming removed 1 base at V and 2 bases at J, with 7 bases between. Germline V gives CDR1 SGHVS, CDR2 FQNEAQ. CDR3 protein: CASSLVSFTDTQYF. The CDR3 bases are TGTGCCAGCAGCTTAGTAAGCTTCACAGATACGCAGTATTTT.

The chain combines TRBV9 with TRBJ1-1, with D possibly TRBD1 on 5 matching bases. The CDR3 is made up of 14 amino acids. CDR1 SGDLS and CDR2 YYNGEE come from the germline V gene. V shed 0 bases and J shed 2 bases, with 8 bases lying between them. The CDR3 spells CASSVGQYNTEAFF. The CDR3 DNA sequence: TGTGCCAGCAGCGTAGGACAGTACAACACTGAAGCTTTCTTT.

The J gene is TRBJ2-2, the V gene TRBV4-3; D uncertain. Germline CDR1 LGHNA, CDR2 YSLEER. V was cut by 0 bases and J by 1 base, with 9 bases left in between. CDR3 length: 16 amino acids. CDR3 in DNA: TGCGCCAGCAGCCAAGACGGCTGGTTGAACACCGGGGAGCTGTTTTTT. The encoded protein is CASSQDGWLNTGELFF.

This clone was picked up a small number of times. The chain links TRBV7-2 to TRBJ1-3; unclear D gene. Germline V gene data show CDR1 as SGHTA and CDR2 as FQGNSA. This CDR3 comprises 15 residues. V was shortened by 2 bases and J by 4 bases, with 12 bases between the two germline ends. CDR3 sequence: CASSLTGTAGNTIYF. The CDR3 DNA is TGTGCCAGCAGCTTAACCGGCACAGCGGGAAACACCATATATTTT.

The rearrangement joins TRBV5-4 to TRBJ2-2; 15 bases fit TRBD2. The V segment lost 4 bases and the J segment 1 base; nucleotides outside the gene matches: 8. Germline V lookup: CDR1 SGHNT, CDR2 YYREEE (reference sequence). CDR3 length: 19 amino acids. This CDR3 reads CASSPQPGLAGGNTGELFF. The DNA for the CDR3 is TGTGCCAGCAGCCCGCAGCCGGGACTAGCGGGGGGGAACACCGGGGAGCTGTTTTTT. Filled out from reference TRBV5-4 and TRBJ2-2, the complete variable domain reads ETGVTQSPTHLIKTRGQQVTLRCSSQSGHNTVSWYQQALGQGPQFIFQYYREEENGRGNFPPRFSGLQFPNYSSELNVNALELDDSALYLCASSPQPGLAGGNTGELFFGEGSRLTVL.

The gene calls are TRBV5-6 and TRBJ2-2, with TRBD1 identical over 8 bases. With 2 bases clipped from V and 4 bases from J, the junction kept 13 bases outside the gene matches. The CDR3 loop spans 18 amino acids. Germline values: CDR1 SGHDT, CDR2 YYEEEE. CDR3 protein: CASSLGPPGQEVTGELFF. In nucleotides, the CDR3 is TGTGCCAGCAGCTTAGGGCCGCCGGGACAGGAGGTCACCGGGGAGCTGTTTTTT.

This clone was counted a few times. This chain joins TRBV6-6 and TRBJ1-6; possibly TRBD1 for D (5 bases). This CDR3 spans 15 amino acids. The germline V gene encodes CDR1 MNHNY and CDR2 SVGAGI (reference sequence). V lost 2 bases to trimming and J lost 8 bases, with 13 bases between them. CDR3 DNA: TGTGCCAGCAGTTACGTGGGGGGAGGAGATTCACCCCTCCACTTT. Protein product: CASSYVGGGDSPLHF.

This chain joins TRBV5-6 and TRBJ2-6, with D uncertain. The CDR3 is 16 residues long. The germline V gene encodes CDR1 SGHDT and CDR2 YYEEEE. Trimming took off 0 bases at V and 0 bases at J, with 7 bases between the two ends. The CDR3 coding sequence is TGTGCCAGCAGCTTGGATTTGGGCTCTGGGGCCAACGTCCTGACTTTC. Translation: CASSLDLGSGANVLTF.

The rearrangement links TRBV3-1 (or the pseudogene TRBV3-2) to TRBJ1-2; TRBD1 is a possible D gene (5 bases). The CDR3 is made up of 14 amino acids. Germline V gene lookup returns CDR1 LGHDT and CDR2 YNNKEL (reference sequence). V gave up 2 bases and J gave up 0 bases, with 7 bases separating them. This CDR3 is CASSQWTTNYGYTF. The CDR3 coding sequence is TGTGCCAGCAGCCAATGGACAACTAACTATGGCTACACCTTC.

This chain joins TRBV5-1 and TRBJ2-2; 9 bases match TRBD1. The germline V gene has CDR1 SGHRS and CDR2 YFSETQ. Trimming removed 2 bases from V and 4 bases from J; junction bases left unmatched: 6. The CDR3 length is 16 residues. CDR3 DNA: TGCGCCAGCAGCTTCCAACAGGGGGCGAGCACCGGGGAGCTGTTTTTT. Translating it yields CASSFQQGASTGELFF.

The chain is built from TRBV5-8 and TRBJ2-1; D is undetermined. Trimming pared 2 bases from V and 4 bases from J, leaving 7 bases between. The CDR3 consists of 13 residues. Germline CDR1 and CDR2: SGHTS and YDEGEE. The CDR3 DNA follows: TGTGCCAGCAGCTTATCATCGTACAATGAGCAGTTCTTC. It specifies CASSLSSYNEQFF.